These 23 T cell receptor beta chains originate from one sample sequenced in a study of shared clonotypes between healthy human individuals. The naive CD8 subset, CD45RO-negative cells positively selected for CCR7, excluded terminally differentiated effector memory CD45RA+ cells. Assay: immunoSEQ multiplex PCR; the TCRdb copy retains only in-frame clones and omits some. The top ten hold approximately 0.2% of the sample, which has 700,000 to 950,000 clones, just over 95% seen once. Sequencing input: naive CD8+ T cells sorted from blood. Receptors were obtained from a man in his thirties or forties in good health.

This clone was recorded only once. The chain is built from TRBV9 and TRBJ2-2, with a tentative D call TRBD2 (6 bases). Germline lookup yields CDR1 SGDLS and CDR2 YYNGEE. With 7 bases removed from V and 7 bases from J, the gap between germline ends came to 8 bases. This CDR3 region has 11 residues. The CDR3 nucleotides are TGTGCCAGCCGCGGGATCGGGGAGCTGTTTTTT. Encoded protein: CASRGIGELFF. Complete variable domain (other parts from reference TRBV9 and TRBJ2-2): DSGVTQTPKHLITATGQRVTLRCSPRSGDLSVYWYQQSLDQGLQFLIQYYNGEERAKGNILERFSAQQFPDLHSELNLSSLELGDSALYFCASRGIGELFFGEGSRLTVL.

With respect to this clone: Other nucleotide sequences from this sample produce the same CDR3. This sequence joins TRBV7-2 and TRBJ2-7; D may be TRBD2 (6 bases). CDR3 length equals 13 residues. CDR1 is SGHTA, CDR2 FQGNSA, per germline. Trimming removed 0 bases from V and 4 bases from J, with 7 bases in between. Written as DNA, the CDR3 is TGTGCCAGCAGCTTAGCGGGGGGTTACGAGCAGTACTTC. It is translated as CASSLAGGYEQYF.

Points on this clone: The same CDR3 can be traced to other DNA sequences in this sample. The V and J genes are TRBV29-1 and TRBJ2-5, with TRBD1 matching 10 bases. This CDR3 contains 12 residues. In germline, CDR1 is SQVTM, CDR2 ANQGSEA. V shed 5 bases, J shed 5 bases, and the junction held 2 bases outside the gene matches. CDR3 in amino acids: CSVRTGGETQYF. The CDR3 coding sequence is TGCAGCGTTCGGACAGGGGGGGAGACCCAGTACTTC.

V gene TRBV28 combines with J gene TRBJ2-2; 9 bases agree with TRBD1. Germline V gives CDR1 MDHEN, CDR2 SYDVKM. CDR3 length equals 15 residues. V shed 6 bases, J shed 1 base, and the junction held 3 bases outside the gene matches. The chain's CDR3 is CASREDRGNTGELFF. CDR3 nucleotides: TGTGCCAGCAGGGAGGACAGGGGGAACACCGGGGAGCTGTTTTTT.

The CDR3 is CASSLALRGNEQFF. CDR3 nucleotide sequence: TGTGCCAGCAGCTTAGCGTTGAGGGGCAATGAGCAGTTCTTC. This chain joins TRBV7-9 and TRBJ2-1, with D tentatively TRBD1 or TRBD2 (5 bases each). The germline gives CDR1 SEHNR, CDR2 FQNEAQ (reference sequence). The CDR3 sequence is 14 residues long. V lost 0 bases and J lost 6, with 9 bases in between.

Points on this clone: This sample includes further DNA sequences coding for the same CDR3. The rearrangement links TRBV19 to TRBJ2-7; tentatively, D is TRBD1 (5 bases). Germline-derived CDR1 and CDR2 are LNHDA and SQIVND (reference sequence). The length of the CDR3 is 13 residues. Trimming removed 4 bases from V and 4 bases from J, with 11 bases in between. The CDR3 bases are TGTGCCAGTAGTACAGGGCTCGGGTACGAGCAGTACTTC. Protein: CASSTGLGYEQYF. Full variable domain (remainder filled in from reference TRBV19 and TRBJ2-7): DGGITQSPKYLFRKEGQNVTLSCEQNLNHDAMYWYRQDPGQGLRLIYYSQIVNDFQKGDIAEGYSVSREKKESFPLTVTSAQKNPTAFYLCASSTGLGYEQYFGPGTRLTVT.

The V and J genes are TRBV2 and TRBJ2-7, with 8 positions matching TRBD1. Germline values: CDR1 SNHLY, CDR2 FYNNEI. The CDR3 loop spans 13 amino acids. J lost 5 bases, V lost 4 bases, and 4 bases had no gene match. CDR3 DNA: TGTGCCAGCAGTGGGACAGGGAACCACGAGCAGTACTTC. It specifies CASSGTGNHEQYF.

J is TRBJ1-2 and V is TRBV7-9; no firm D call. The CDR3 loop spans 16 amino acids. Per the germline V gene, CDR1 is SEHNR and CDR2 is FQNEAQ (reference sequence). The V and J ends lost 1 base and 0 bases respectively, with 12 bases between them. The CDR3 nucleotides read TGTGCCAGCAGCTTAGTACGGGCAGGAACTAACTATGGCTACACCTTC. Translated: CASSLVRAGTNYGYTF.

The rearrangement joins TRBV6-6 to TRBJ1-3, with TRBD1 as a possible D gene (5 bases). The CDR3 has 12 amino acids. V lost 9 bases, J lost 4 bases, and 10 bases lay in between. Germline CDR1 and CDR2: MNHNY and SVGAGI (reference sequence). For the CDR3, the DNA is TGTGCCAGTAGAGACAGAGGAAACACCATATATTTT. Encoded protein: CASRDRGNTIYF.

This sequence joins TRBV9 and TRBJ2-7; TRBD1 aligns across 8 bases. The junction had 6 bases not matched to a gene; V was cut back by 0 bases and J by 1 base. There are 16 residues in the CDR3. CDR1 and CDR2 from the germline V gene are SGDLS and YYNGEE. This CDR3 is CASSVDGDRPSYEQYF. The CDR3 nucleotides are TGTGCCAGCAGCGTAGACGGGGACAGGCCTTCCTACGAGCAGTACTTC.

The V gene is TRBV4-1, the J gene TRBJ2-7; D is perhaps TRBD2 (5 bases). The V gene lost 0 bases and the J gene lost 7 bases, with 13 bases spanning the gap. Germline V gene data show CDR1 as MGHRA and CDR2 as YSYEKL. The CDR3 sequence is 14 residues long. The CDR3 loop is CASSQEGSGGEQYF. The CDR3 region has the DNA TGCGCCAGCAGCCAAGAAGGGAGCGGCGGGGAGCAGTACTTC.

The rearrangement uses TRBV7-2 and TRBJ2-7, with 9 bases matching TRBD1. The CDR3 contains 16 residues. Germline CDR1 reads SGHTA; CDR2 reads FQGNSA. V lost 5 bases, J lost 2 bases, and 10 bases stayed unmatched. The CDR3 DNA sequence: TGTGCCAGCAGCCCACCCCCGGGACAGGGACCCTACGAGCAGTACTTC. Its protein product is CASSPPPGQGPYEQYF.

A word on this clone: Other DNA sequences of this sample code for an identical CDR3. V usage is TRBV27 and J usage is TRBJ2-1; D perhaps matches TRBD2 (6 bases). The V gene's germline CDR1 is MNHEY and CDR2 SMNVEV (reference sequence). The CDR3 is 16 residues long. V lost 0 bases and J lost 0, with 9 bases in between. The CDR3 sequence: CASSLSAGSSYNEQFF. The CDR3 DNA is TGTGCCAGCAGTTTATCGGCGGGAAGCTCCTACAATGAGCAGTTCTTC.

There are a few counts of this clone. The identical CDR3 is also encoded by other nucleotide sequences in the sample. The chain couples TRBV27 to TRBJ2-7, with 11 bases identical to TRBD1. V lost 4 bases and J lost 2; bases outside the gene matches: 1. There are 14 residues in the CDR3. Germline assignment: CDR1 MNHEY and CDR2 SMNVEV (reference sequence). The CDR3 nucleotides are TGTGCCAGCAGTTCGGGACAGGGGGCCTACGAGCAGTACTTC. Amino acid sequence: CASSSGQGAYEQYF.

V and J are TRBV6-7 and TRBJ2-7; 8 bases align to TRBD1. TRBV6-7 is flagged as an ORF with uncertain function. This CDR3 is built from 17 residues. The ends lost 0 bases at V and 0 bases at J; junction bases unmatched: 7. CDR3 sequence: CASSYSIDGTGSYEQYF. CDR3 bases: TGTGCCAGCAGTTACTCAATCGACGGGACAGGCTCCTACGAGCAGTACTTC.

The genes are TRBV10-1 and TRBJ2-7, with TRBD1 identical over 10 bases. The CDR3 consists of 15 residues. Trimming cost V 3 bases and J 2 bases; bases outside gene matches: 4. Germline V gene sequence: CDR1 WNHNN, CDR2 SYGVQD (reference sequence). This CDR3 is CASSDFGTGAYEQYF. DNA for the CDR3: TGCGCCAGCAGTGATTTCGGGACAGGGGCCTACGAGCAGTACTTC.

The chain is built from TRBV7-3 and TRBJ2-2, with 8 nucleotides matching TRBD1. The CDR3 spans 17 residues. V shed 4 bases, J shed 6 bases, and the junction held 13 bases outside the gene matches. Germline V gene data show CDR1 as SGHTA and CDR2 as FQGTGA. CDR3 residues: CASSWNTGGQFPGELFF. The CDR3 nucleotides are TGTGCCAGCAGCTGGAATACAGGGGGTCAATTCCCCGGGGAGCTGTTTTTT.

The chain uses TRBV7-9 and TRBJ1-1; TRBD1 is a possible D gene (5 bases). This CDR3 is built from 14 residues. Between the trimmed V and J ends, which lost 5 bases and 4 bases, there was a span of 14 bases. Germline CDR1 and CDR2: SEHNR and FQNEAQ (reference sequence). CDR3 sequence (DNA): TGTGCCAGCAGCACATCGATGAGGGGCACTGAAGCTTTCTTT. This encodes CASSTSMRGTEAFF.

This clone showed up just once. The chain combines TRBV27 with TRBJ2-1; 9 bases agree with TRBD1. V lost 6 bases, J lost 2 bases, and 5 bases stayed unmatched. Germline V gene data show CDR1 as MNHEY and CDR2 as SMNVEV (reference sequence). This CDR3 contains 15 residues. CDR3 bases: TGTGCCAGCAGGGACCGGGACAGGGCCTACAATGAGCAGTTCTTC. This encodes CASRDRDRAYNEQFF.

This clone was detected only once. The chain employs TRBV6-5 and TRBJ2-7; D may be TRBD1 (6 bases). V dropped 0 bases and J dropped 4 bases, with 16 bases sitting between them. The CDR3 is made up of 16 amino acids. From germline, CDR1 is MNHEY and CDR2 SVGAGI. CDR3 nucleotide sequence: TGTGCCAGCAGTTACTCGAAGGGGGATGTGACGTACGAGCAGTACTTC. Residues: CASSYSKGDVTYEQYF.

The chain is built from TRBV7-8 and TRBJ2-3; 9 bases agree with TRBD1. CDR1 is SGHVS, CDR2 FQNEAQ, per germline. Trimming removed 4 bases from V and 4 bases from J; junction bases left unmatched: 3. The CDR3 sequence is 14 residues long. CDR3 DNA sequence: TGTGCCAGCAGCTCGGGACAGGGAGCAGATACGCAGTATTTT. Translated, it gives CASSSGQGADTQYF.

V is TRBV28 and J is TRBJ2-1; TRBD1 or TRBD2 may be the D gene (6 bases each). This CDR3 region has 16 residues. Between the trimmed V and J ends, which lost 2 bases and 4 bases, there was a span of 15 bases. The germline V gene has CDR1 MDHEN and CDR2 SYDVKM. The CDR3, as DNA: TGTGCCAGCAGTTTAAGGGGGAGGACAGTATACAATGAGCAGTTCTTC. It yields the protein CASSLRGRTVYNEQFF.

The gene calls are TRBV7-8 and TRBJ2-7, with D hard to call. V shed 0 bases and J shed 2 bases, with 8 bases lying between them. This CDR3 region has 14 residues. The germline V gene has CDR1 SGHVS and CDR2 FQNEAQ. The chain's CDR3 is CASSLAGGTYEQYF. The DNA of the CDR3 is TGTGCCAGCAGCTTAGCTGGCGGCACCTACGAGCAGTACTTC.